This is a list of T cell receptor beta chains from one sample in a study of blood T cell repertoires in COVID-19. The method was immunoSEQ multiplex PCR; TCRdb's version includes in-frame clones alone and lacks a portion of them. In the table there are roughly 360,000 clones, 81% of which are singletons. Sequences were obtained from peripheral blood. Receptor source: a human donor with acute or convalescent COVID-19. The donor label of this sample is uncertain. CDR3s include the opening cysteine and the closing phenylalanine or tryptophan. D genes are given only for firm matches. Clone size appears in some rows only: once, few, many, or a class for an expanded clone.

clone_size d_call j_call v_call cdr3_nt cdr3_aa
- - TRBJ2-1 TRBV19 TGTGCCAGTAGTATAGATTACATTCCGGGCTCCACAGGGCCCAGCTCCTACAATGAGCAGTTCTTC CASSIDYIPGSTGPSSYNEQFF
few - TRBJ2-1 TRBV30 TGTGCCTGGAGGGGTTTACTTACCGGGTCCAATGAGCAGTTCTTC CAWRGLLTGSNEQFF
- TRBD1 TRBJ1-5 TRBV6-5 TGTGCCACCGGTACAGGGGGCCTAAACCAGCCCCAGCATTTT CATGTGGLNQPQHF
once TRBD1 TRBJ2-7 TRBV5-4 TGTGCCAGCAGCTTCACAGGGGATAGCTCCTACGAGCAGTACTTC CASSFTGDSSYEQYF
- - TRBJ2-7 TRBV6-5 TGTGCCAGCAGTTACGAAGCCTCCTACGAGCAGTACTTC CASSYEASYEQYF
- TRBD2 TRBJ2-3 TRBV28 TGTGCCAGCAGTCCAAGACTAGCGGGGGGAGGCACAGATACGCAGTATTTT CASSPRLAGGGTDTQYF
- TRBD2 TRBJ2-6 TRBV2 TGTGCCAGCGGACTAGCTGCTGGGGCCAACGTCCTGACTTTC CASGLAAGANVLTF
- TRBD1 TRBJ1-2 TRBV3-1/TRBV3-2 TGTGCCAGCAGCCCTCGACAGGGTTTCAGAAACTATGGCTACACCTTC CASSPRQGFRNYGYTF
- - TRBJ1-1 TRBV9 TGTGCCAGCAGCGCCCCCGAAGGGAGGGCTGAAGCTTTCTTT CASSAPEGRAEAFF
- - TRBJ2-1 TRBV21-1 TGTGCCAGCAGCAAAGCCGTTACTGGGGCAGCGGGATCTTACAATGAGCAGTTCTTC CASSKAVTGAAGSYNEQFF
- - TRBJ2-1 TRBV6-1 TGTGCCAGCAGTGAACAGGGTAGCACTTACAATGAGCAGTTCTTC CASSEQGSTYNEQFF
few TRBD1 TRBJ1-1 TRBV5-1 TGCGCCAGCAGCCCAGGGACAGGGCCCACTGAAGCTTTCTTT CASSPGTGPTEAFF
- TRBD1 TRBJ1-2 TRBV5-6 TGTGCCAGCAGGTTCAAAGGGACAGACTATGGCTACACCTTC CASRFKGTDYGYTF
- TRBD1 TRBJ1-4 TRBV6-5 TGTGCCAGCAGTTCCTACAGGGGGCGATCTGAAAAACTGTTTTTT CASSSYRGRSEKLFF
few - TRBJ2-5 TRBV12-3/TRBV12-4 TGTGCCAGCACGAGCCGGGAGACCCAGTACTTC CASTSRETQYF
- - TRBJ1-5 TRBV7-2 TGTGCCAGCAGCTGGACAGTTTCTAGCAATCAGCCCCAGCATTTT CASSWTVSSNQPQHF
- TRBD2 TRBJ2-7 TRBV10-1 TGCGCCAGCAGTACAACTAGCGCAACCTACGAGCAGTACTTC CASSTTSATYEQYF
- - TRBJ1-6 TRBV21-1 TGTGCCAGCAGCTTCCGTTCACCCCTCCACTTT CASSFRSPLHF
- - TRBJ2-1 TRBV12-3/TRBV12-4 TGTGCCAGCACGGAAGCGGACAATGAGCAGTTCTTC CASTEADNEQFF
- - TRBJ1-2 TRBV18 TGTGCCAGCTCACCAGGGTACAGAACAACAAACTATGGCTACACCTTC CASSPGYRTTNYGYTF
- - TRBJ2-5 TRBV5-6 TGTGCCAGCAGTTCCAGGGAAGGGGGATACCAAGAGACCCAGTACTTC CASSSREGGYQETQYF
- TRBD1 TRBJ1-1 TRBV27 TGTGCCAGCAGTCCAGGGGGAAAGGCTTTCTTT CASSPGGKAFF
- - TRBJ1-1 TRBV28 TGTGCCAGCAGTTTAGAGGAGTATGTGGCTTTCTTT CASSLEEYVAFF
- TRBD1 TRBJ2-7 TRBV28 TGTGCCAGCAGTATAAGACAGGGAACCTACGAGCAGTACTTC CASSIRQGTYEQYF
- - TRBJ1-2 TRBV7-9 TGTGCCAGCAGCTTAGTCAGGGTGGGCTATGGCTACACCTTC CASSLVRVGYGYTF
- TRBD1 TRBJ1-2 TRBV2 TGTGCCAGCAGTCGACAGGGGGATTTCTACACCTTC CASSRQGDFYTF
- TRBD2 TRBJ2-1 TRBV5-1 TGCGCCAGCAGAAACAGCGGGGGGGACAATGAGCAGTTCTTC CASRNSGGDNEQFF
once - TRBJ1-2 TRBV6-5 TGTGCCAGCAGTTACTCCCCGCAGGGGATCTATGGCTACACCTTC CASSYSPQGIYGYTF
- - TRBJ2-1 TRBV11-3 TGTGCCAGCAGCTTGGCCACCAATGAGCAGTTCTTC CASSLATNEQFF
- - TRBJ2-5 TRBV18 TGTGCCAGCTCCCTCGGACTACAAGAGACCCAGTACTTC CASSLGLQETQYF
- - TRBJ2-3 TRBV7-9 TGTGCCAGCAGGGAGGGGCCCACAGATACGCAGTATTTT CASREGPTDTQYF
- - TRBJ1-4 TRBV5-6 TGTGCCAGCAGCTTGAAACAGGGCTACACTAATGAAAAACTGTTTTTT CASSLKQGYTNEKLFF
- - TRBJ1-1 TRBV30 TGTGCCTGGAGTGTGGTAGCGAACACTGAAGCTTTCTTT CAWSVVANTEAFF
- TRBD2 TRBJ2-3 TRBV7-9 TGTGCCAGCCTAGCGGGGGGAAGCACAGATACGCAGTATTTT CASLAGGSTDTQYF
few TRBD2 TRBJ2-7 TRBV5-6 TGTGCCAGCAGCCCGACTGCGAGCGGGGGGCACTTCTCCTACGAGCAGTACTTC CASSPTASGGHFSYEQYF
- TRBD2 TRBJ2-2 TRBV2 TGTGCCAGCTCGGGTGGCGGGGGGGTTGGGACCGGGGAGCTGTTTTTT CASSGGGGVGTGELFF
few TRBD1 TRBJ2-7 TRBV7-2 TGTGCCAGCAGCTGGTACGGGACAGGGGGCTTCGAGCAGTACTTC CASSWYGTGGFEQYF
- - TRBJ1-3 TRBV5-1 TGCGCCAGCAGCTCTTACCGGGGGGGTTCCTCTGGAAACACCATATATTTT CASSSYRGGSSGNTIYF
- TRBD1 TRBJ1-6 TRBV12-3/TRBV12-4 TGTGCCAGCAGCCTCGGGACAGGGGCCCCCCACTTT CASSLGTGAPHF
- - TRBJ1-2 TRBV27 TGTGCCAGCAGTTTATCGAATGGGGGCGACTATGGCTACACCTTC CASSLSNGGDYGYTF
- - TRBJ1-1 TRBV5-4 TGTGCCAGCAGCTTGGGGCACAGAGATAACACTGAAGCTTTCTTT CASSLGHRDNTEAFF
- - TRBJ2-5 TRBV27 TGTGCCAGCGCCGACAGCCAAGAGACCCAGTACTTC CASADSQETQYF
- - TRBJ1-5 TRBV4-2 TGTGCCAGCAGCCAAGACAGGGGCAATCAGCCCCAGCATTTT CASSQDRGNQPQHF
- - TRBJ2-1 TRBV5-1 TGCGCCAGCAGCTTGTTTGCGGGTCTCTCCTACAATGAGCAGTTCTTC CASSLFAGLSYNEQFF
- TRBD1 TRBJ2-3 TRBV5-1 TGCGCCAGCAGCTCTGGACAGGGGCCCACAGATACGCAGTATTTT CASSSGQGPTDTQYF
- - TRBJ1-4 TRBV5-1 TGCGCCAGCAGCCAACAGGGTAGTAATTCTGAAAAACTGTTTTTT CASSQQGSNSEKLFF